Listed below are T cell receptor beta chains from one sample, sequenced in a study of blood T cell repertoires in COVID-19. Clones were sequenced by immunoSEQ multiplex PCR, and TCRdb holds only the in-frame ones, with some missing. The sample consists of about 93,000 clones, about nine tenths of them appearing once. The sample consisted of peripheral blood. The receptors here all came from a human donor with active COVID-19. The donor label of this sample is uncertain. Both conserved end residues are part of each CDR3. D genes are given only for firm matches. Size is stated for part of the rows, as once, few or many counts, or as a class when the clone is expanded.

clone size: NA; J gene: TRBJ2-2; D gene: NA; V gene: TRBV19; CDR3 DNA: TGTGCCAGTAGTATAGATCTTTTGGGGCCGAACACCGGGGAGCTGTTTTTT; CDR3 protein: CASSIDLLGPNTGELFF
clone size: once; J gene: TRBJ2-7; D gene: TRBD2; V gene: TRBV7-9; CDR3 DNA: TGTGCCAGCAGCTTGGGGACTATCCCCTACTACGAGCAGTACTTC; CDR3 protein: CASSLGTIPYYEQYF
clone size: NA; J gene: TRBJ1-5; D gene: TRBD1; V gene: TRBV6-5; CDR3 DNA: TGTGCCAGCAGTTGGACAGGGGGGAGCAATCAGCCCCAGCATTTT; CDR3 protein: CASSWTGGSNQPQHF
clone size: NA; J gene: TRBJ1-1; D gene: TRBD1; V gene: TRBV18; CDR3 DNA: TGTGCCAGCTCACCAAACCACAGGGGCGGTGATACTGAAGCTTTCTTT; CDR3 protein: CASSPNHRGGDTEAFF
clone size: NA; J gene: TRBJ1-6; D gene: NA; V gene: TRBV9; CDR3 DNA: TGTGCCAGCAGCGGTTCCCGGGAGCCACCCCTCCACTTT; CDR3 protein: CASSGSREPPLHF
clone size: NA; J gene: TRBJ1-5; D gene: TRBD1; V gene: TRBV3-1/TRBV3-2; CDR3 DNA: TGTGCCAGCAGCCATCGACAGGGGCTTGGTCAGCCCCAGCATTTT; CDR3 protein: CASSHRQGLGQPQHF
clone size: NA; J gene: TRBJ2-5; D gene: TRBD2; V gene: TRBV9; CDR3 DNA: TGTGCCAGCAGCGTAGGGGTAGCGGGGGGGCAAGAGACCCAGTACTTC; CDR3 protein: CASSVGVAGGQETQYF
clone size: NA; J gene: TRBJ2-7; D gene: NA; V gene: TRBV18; CDR3 DNA: TGTGCCAGCTCGCAACGGACAGCCTCCTACGAGCAGTACTTC; CDR3 protein: CASSQRTASYEQYF
clone size: NA; J gene: TRBJ1-1; D gene: NA; V gene: TRBV11-3; CDR3 DNA: TGTGCCAGCAGCTTAGACAGAGGGACTGAAGCTTTCTTT; CDR3 protein: CASSLDRGTEAFF
clone size: NA; J gene: TRBJ1-2; D gene: TRBD1; V gene: TRBV5-1; CDR3 DNA: TGCGCCAGCAGCTTGATACAGGGGAATAATAATGGCTACACCTTC; CDR3 protein: CASSLIQGNNNGYTF
clone size: NA; J gene: TRBJ2-5; D gene: TRBD1; V gene: TRBV24-1; CDR3 DNA: TGTGCCACCAGTGATCAACGACAGGGGTACGAGACCCAGTACTTC; CDR3 protein: CATSDQRQGYETQYF
clone size: NA; J gene: TRBJ1-1; D gene: TRBD1; V gene: TRBV9; CDR3 DNA: TGTGCCAGCAGCGGGACAGGGGTCACTGAAGCTTTCTTT; CDR3 protein: CASSGTGVTEAFF
clone size: few; J gene: TRBJ1-5; D gene: NA; V gene: TRBV2; CDR3 DNA: TGTGCCAGCAGTGAAGAGAGGGATCAGCCCCAGCATTTT; CDR3 protein: CASSEERDQPQHF
clone size: NA; J gene: TRBJ1-2; D gene: NA; V gene: TRBV24-1; CDR3 DNA: TGTGCCACCAGTGATTCGTTGCGCGGGGGCTACACCTTC; CDR3 protein: CATSDSLRGGYTF
clone size: NA; J gene: TRBJ2-3; D gene: NA; V gene: TRBV14; CDR3 DNA: TGTGCCAGCAGCCTCAAAGTTAGCCCCACAGATACGCAGTATTTT; CDR3 protein: CASSLKVSPTDTQYF
clone size: NA; J gene: TRBJ1-6; D gene: NA; V gene: TRBV7-2; CDR3 DNA: TGTGCCAGCAGCTCTACTGGACAGACAAATTCACCCCTCCACTTT; CDR3 protein: CASSSTGQTNSPLHF
clone size: once; J gene: TRBJ2-5; D gene: TRBD2; V gene: TRBV2; CDR3 DNA: TGTGCCAGCAGTGAAAGACTAGCGGGCTACCCCAACAAAGAGACCCAGTACTTC; CDR3 protein: CASSERLAGYPNKETQYF
clone size: NA; J gene: TRBJ2-1; D gene: NA; V gene: TRBV7-9; CDR3 DNA: TGTGCCAGCAGCGCCGGACAGTACAATGAGCAGTTCTTC; CDR3 protein: CASSAGQYNEQFF
clone size: NA; J gene: TRBJ1-2; D gene: TRBD1; V gene: TRBV10-3; CDR3 DNA: TGTGCCACAGGGACAGGGATCAACTATGGCTACACCTTC; CDR3 protein: CATGTGINYGYTF
clone size: NA; J gene: TRBJ1-1; D gene: NA; V gene: TRBV4-2; CDR3 DNA: TGTGCCAGCAGCCAAGATCAACGCAGGCAGGGAACCACTGAAGCTTTCTTT; CDR3 protein: CASSQDQRRQGTTEAFF
clone size: few; J gene: TRBJ2-7; D gene: TRBD1; V gene: TRBV5-6; CDR3 DNA: TGTGCCAGCAGCCAATCACCGGGACAGACATACTTC; CDR3 protein: CASSQSPGQTYF
clone size: NA; J gene: TRBJ1-2; D gene: NA; V gene: TRBV6-6; CDR3 DNA: TGTGCCAGCAGTTACGGCCCAAACTATGGCTACACCTTC; CDR3 protein: CASSYGPNYGYTF
clone size: NA; J gene: TRBJ2-3; D gene: NA; V gene: TRBV19; CDR3 DNA: TGTGCCAGTAGTATTGGTACTATCACAGATACGCAGTATTTT; CDR3 protein: CASSIGTITDTQYF
clone size: NA; J gene: TRBJ2-2; D gene: NA; V gene: TRBV4-3; CDR3 DNA: TGCGCCAGCAGCCAAGATCGTGGGGGGTCGAACACCGGGGAGCTGTTTTTT; CDR3 protein: CASSQDRGGSNTGELFF
clone size: NA; J gene: TRBJ2-1; D gene: NA; V gene: TRBV9; CDR3 DNA: TGTGCCAGCAGCGCCCGGACAGTAGTTCTTTCCTACAATGAGCAGTTCTTC; CDR3 protein: CASSARTVVLSYNEQFF
clone size: NA; J gene: TRBJ1-2; D gene: NA; V gene: TRBV5-1; CDR3 DNA: TGCGCCAGCAGCTTGGCCGGACATGGCGGCTACACCTTC; CDR3 protein: CASSLAGHGGYTF
clone size: NA; J gene: TRBJ2-1; D gene: NA; V gene: TRBV13; CDR3 DNA: TGTGCCAGCAGGTCGACTAGAAACCCTCTCAATGAGCAGTTCTTC; CDR3 protein: CASRSTRNPLNEQFF
clone size: NA; J gene: TRBJ1-4; D gene: TRBD1; V gene: TRBV15; CDR3 DNA: TGTGCCACCAGCAGAGTTGGACAGGGCAATGAAAAACTGTTTTTT; CDR3 protein: CATSRVGQGNEKLFF
clone size: NA; J gene: TRBJ2-7; D gene: TRBD1; V gene: TRBV2; CDR3 DNA: TGTGCCAGCAGTTCAAAGGACAGGGGGCCGTGGGAAGGCGAGCAGTACTTC; CDR3 protein: CASSSKDRGPWEGEQYF
clone size: once; J gene: TRBJ1-2; D gene: NA; V gene: TRBV7-2; CDR3 DNA: TGTGCCAGCAGCCGCCTACCCCCTAACTATGGCTACACCTTC; CDR3 protein: CASSRLPPNYGYTF
clone size: NA; J gene: TRBJ1-1; D gene: TRBD1; V gene: TRBV28; CDR3 DNA: TGTGCCAGCAGTGTACAGGGGATATCGACTGAAGCTTTCTTT; CDR3 protein: CASSVQGISTEAFF
clone size: few; J gene: TRBJ1-3; D gene: TRBD1; V gene: TRBV7-9; CDR3 DNA: TGTGCCAGCAGCTTTGGACAGGGGGCGGCTGGAAACACCATATATTTT; CDR3 protein: CASSFGQGAAGNTIYF
clone size: NA; J gene: TRBJ2-3; D gene: TRBD1; V gene: TRBV18; CDR3 DNA: TGTGCCAGCTCACCACGGACAGGGGGCACAGATACGCAGTATTTT; CDR3 protein: CASSPRTGGTDTQYF
clone size: NA; J gene: TRBJ2-5; D gene: TRBD1; V gene: TRBV24-1; CDR3 DNA: TGTGCCACCAGTGATCCGCAACCAGGGGGAGAGACCCAGTACTTC; CDR3 protein: CATSDPQPGGETQYF
clone size: NA; J gene: TRBJ1-1; D gene: TRBD1; V gene: TRBV27; CDR3 DNA: TGTGCCAGCAGTTTACGGGTATACAGGGGGCGCGGGGGATACACTGAAGCTTTCTTT; CDR3 protein: CASSLRVYRGRGGYTEAFF
clone size: NA; J gene: TRBJ1-1; D gene: NA; V gene: TRBV29-1; CDR3 DNA: TGCAGCGTTGAAGAGGGGCAGTTAAACACTGAAGCTTTCTTT; CDR3 protein: CSVEEGQLNTEAFF